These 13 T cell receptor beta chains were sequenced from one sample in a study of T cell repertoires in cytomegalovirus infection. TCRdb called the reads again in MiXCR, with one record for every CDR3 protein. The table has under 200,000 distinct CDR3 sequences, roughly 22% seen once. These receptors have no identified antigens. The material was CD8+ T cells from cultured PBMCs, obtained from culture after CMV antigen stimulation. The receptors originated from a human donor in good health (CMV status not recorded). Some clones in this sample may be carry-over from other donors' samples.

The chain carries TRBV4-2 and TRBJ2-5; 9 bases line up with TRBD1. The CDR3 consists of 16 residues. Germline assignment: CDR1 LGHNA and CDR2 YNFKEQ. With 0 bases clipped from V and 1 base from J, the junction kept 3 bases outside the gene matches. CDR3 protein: CASSQETGGFQETQYF. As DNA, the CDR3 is TGTGCCAGCAGCCAAGAGACAGGGGGATTCCAAGAGACCCAGTACTTC.

This CDR3 reads CASGSSRGPRYQETQYF. DNA of the CDR3: TGTGCTAGTGGTTCATCTAGGGGGCCTCGGTACCAAGAGACCCAGTACTTC. The V call is TRBV12-5, the J call TRBJ2-5, with 7 bases that match TRBD1. CDR3 length: 17 residues. J lost 0 bases, V lost 4 bases, and 11 bases had no gene match. Germline V gives CDR1 LGHNT, CDR2 FRNRAP. The full variable domain, rest sourced from reference TRBV12-5 and TRBJ2-5, is DARVTQTPRHKVTEMGQEVTMRCQPILGHNTVFWYRQTMMQGLELLAYFRNRAPLDDSGMPKDRFSAEMPDATLATLKIQPSEPRDSAVYFCASGSSRGPRYQETQYFGPGTRLLVL.

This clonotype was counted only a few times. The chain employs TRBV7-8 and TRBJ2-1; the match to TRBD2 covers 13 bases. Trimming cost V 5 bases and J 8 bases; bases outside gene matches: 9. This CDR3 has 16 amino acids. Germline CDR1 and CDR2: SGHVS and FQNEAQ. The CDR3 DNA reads TGTGCCAGCAGCACCGAACTAGCGGGGGGGCGGGATGAGCAGTTCTTC. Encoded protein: CASSTELAGGRDEQFF.

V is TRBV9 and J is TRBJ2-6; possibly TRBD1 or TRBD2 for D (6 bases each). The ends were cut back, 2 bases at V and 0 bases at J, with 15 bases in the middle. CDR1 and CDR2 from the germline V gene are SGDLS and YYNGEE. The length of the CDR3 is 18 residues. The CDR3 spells CASSVTRRGPSGANVLTF. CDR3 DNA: TGTGCCAGCAGCGTCACTCGACGGGGGCCCTCTGGGGCCAACGTCCTGACTTTC. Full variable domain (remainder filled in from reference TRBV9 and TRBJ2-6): DSGVTQTPKHLITATGQRVTLRCSPRSGDLSVYWYQQSLDQGLQFLIQYYNGEERAKGNILERFSAQQFPDLHSELNLSSLELGDSALYFCASSVTRRGPSGANVLTFGAGSRLTVL.

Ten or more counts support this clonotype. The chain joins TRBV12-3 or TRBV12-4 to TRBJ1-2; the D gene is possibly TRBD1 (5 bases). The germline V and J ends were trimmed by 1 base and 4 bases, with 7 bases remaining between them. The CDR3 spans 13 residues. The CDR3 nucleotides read TGTGCCAGCAGTTTAGGGGACGGCTATGGCTACACCTTC. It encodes CASSLGDGYGYTF.

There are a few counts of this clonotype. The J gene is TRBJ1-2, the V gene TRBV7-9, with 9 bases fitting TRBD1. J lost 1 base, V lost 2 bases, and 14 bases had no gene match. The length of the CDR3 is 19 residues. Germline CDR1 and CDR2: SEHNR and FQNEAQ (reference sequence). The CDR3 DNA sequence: TGTGCCAGCAGCTTAAGGGCAGGACAGGGGCTCCGCCTTAACTATGGCTACACCTTC. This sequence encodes CASSLRAGQGLRLNYGYTF.

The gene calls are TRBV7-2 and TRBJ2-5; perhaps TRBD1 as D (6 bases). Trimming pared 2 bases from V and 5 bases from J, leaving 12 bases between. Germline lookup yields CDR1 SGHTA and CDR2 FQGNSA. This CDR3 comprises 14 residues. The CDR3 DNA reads TGTGCCAGCAGCTTATCAGGGGTAAAGGAGACCCAGTACTTC. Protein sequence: CASSLSGVKETQYF.

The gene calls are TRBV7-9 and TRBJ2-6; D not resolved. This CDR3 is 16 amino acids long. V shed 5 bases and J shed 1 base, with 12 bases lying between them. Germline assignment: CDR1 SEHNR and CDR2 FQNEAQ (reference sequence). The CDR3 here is CASSHFTPSGANVLTF. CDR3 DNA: TGTGCCAGCAGCCATTTTACTCCATCTGGGGCCAACGTCCTGACTTTC.

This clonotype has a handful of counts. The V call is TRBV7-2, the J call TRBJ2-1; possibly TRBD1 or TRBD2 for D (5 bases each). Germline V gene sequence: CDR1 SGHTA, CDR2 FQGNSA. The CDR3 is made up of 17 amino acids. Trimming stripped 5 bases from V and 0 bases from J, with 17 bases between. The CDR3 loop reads CASSVPRDGSSYNEQFF. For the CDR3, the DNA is TGTGCCAGCAGCGTGCCCCGGGACGGAAGCTCCTACAATGAGCAGTTCTTC.

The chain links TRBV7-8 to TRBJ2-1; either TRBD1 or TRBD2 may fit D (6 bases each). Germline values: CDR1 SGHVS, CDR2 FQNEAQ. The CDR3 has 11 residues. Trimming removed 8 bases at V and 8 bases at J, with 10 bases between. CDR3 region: CASGGRYEQFF. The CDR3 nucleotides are TGTGCCAGCGGGGGGCGATATGAGCAGTTCTTC. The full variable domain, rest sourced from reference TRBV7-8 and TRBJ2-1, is GAGVSQSPRYKVAKRGQDVALRCDPISGHVSLFWYQQALGQGPEFLTYFQNEAQLDKSGLPSDRFFAERPEGSVSTLKIQRTQQEDSAVYLCASGGRYEQFFGPGTRLTVL.

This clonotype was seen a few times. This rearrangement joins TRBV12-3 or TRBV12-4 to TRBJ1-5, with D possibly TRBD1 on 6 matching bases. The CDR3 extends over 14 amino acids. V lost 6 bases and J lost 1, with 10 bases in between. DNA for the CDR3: TGTGCCAGCAGGCTCACAGGGAGCAATCAGCCCCAGCATTTT. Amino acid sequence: CASRLTGSNQPQHF.

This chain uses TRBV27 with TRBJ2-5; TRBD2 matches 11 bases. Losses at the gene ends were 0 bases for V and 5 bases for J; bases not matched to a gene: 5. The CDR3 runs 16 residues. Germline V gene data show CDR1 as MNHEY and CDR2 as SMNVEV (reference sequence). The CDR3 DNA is TGTGCCAGCAGTTTATCTAGCGGGGGGGCTTTGGAGACCCAGTACTTC. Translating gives CASSLSSGGALETQYF.

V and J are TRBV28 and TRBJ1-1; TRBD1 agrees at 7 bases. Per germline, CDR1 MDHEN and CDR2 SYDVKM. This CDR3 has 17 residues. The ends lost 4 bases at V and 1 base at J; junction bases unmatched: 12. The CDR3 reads CASSSTTSGTENTEAFF. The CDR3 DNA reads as TGTGCCAGCAGTTCCACAACGTCCGGGACAGAGAACACTGAAGCTTTCTTT. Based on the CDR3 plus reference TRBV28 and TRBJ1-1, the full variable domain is DVKVTQSSRYLVKRTGEKVFLECVQDMDHENMFWYRQDPGLGLRLIYFSYDVKMKEKGDIPEGYSVSREKKERFSLILESASTNQTSMYLCASSSTTSGTENTEAFFGQGTRLTVV.